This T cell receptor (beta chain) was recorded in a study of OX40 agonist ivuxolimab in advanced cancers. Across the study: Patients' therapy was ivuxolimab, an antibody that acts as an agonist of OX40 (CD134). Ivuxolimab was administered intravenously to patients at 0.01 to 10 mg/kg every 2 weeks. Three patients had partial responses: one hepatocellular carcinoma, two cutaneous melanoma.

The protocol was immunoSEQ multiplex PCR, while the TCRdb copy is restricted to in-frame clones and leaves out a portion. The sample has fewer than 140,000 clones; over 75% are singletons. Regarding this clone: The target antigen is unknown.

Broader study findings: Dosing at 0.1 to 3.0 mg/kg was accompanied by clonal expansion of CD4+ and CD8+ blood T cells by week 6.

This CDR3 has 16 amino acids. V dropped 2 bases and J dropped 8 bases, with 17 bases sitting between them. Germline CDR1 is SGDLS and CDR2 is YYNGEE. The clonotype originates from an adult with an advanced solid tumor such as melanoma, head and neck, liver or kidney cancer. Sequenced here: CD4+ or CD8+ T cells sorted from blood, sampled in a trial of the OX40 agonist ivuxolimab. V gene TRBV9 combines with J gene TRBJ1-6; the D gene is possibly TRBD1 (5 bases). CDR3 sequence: CASSVSISGVDSPLHF. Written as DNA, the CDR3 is TGTGCCAGCAGCGTCAGCATTTCGGGGGTCGATTCACCCCTCCACTTT.